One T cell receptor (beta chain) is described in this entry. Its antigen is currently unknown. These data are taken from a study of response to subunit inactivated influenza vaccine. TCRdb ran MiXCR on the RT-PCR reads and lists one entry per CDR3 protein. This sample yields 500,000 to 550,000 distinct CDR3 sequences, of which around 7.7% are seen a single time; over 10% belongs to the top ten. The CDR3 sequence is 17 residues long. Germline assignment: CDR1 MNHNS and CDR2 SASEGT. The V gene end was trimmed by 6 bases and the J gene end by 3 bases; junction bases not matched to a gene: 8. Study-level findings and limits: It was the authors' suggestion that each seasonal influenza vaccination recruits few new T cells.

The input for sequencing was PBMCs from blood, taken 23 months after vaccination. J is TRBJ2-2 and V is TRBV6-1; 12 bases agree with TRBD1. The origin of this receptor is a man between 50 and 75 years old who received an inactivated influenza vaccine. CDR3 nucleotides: TGTGCCAGCAGCACCGGGACAGGGGGCGTGGACACCGGGGAGCTGTTTTTT. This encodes CASSTGTGGVDTGELFF.